These 13 T cell receptor beta chains originate from one sample sequenced in a study of identical twins. From the 5' RACE reads, TCRdb called clonotypes with MiXCR, one entry per CDR3 protein. The repertoire holds 300,000 to 400,000 distinct CDR3 sequences, about 10% seen once, with under 9.5% in the top ten. The sequenced sample consisted of naive T cells sorted from blood. Receptors originate from a woman between 45 and 65 years old in good health.

Ten or more counts support this clonotype. The chain has TRBV5-5 and TRBJ2-5; no clear D. V lost 0 bases and J lost 4, with 13 bases in between. The germline V gene encodes CDR1 SGHKS and CDR2 YYEKEE (reference sequence). The CDR3 is 15 residues long. The CDR3 DNA reads TGTGCCAGCAGCTTGGGACCAACGGTGGGAGAGACCCAGTACTTC. Protein: CASSLGPTVGETQYF.

The J gene is TRBJ2-5, the V gene TRBV24-1; the D gene could be TRBD1 or TRBD2 (5 bases each). Germline CDR1 is KGHDR and CDR2 is SFDVKD. Trimming pared 9 bases from V and 1 base from J, leaving 14 bases between. This CDR3 has 14 residues. The CDR3 nucleotides read TGTGCCACCGGACCGGGACGGGCCCAAGAGACCCAGTACTTC. Protein sequence: CATGPGRAQETQYF.

The chain carries TRBV7-2 and TRBJ1-1; TRBD1 matches at 7 bases. V lost 3 bases, J lost 1 base, and 2 bases stayed unmatched. In germline, CDR1 is SGHTA, CDR2 FQGNSA. The CDR3 extends over 14 amino acids. The CDR3 bases are TGTGCCAGCAGCTTTGACAGGGCGAACACTGAAGCTTTCTTT. It yields the protein CASSFDRANTEAFF. The complete variable domain, with remaining parts taken from reference TRBV7-2 and TRBJ1-1, reads GAGVSQSPSNKVTEKGKDVELRCDPISGHTALYWYRQSLGQGLEFLIYFQGNSAPDKSGLPSDRFSAERTGGSVSTLTIQRTQQEDSAVYLCASSFDRANTEAFFGQGTRLTVV.

In its sample, this clonotype was seen a few times. This chain links TRBV14 with TRBJ2-5; no clear D gene. The V gene lost 4 bases and the J gene lost 7 bases, with 16 bases spanning the gap. CDR1 SGHDN and CDR2 FVKESK come from the germline V gene. This CDR3 spans 14 amino acids. CDR3 in amino acids: CASSRLDAFGTQYF. In DNA form, the CDR3 reads TGTGCCAGCAGCCGGCTGGACGCCTTCGGGACCCAGTACTTC.

This clonotype was seen ten or more times. The gene calls are TRBV6-5 and TRBJ2-5, with 7 bases identical to TRBD2. V lost 2 bases and J lost 4; bases outside the gene matches: 4. This CDR3 is built from 14 residues. Germline V CDR1 and CDR2: MNHEY, SVGAGI. The CDR3 is CASSYGSSGETQYF. In DNA form, the CDR3 reads TGTGCCAGCAGTTACGGCTCTAGCGGAGAGACCCAGTACTTC.

This clonotype has ten or more counts. The chain links TRBV6-5 to TRBJ2-1; maybe TRBD1 (6 bases). Trimming pared 0 bases from V and 2 bases from J, leaving 11 bases between. CDR1 is MNHEY and CDR2 is SVGAGI in the germline V gene. CDR3 length: 16 residues. CDR3 in amino acids: CASSYSSGTPYNEQFF. The CDR3 bases are TGTGCCAGCAGTTACTCGTCTGGGACACCCTACAATGAGCAGTTCTTC.

Ten or more counts support this clonotype. The chain is built from TRBV12-3 or TRBV12-4 and TRBJ1-1; D is unclear. The CDR3 has 18 amino acids. With 6 bases removed from V and 3 bases from J, the gap between germline ends came to 26 bases. Here the CDR3 DNA reads TGTGCCAGCAGGTTCCGGGCCATGGGCAGCGAGGGTGACACTGAAGCTTTCTTT. The encoded protein is CASRFRAMGSEGDTEAFF.

The genes are TRBV27 and TRBJ2-7; 8 bases fit TRBD2. Germline values: CDR1 MNHEY, CDR2 SMNVEV (reference sequence). This CDR3 contains 16 residues. With 5 bases clipped from V and 2 bases from J, the junction kept 11 bases outside the gene matches. The CDR3: CASSPGGGTYPYEQYF. CDR3 in DNA: TGTGCCAGCAGTCCGGGGGGGGGGACATACCCCTACGAGCAGTACTTC.

The chain uses TRBV12-3 or TRBV12-4 and TRBJ2-5, with 13 bases that match TRBD2. This CDR3 has 16 amino acids. V lost 4 bases to trimming and J lost 4 bases; unmatched junction nucleotides: 6. In DNA form, the CDR3 reads TGTGCCAGCAGTTCCGGGACTAGCGGGAACTCAGAGACCCAGTACTTC. It specifies CASSSGTSGNSETQYF.

The chain combines TRBV9 with TRBJ2-1, with a weak D call TRBD2 (6 bases). This CDR3 is 16 amino acids long. Germline V gene data show CDR1 as SGDLS and CDR2 as YYNGEE. Trimming removed 0 bases from V and 3 bases from J, with 13 bases in between. CDR3 in DNA: TGTGCCAGCAGCGTAGCTGCGGGTAGCGGCTACAATGAGCAGTTCTTC. Translated: CASSVAAGSGYNEQFF.

The chain links TRBV10-3 to TRBJ2-5, with 10 bases matching TRBD2. The CDR3 sequence is 14 residues long. The ends lost 4 bases at V and 3 bases at J; junction bases unmatched: 2. Germline values: CDR1 ENHRY, CDR2 SYGVKD. The CDR3 region is CAISALAGEETQYF. The CDR3 region has the DNA TGTGCCATCAGTGCCCTAGCGGGAGAAGAGACCCAGTACTTC.

This clonotype was seen more than once but under ten times. V usage is TRBV2 and J usage is TRBJ1-1, with a tentative D call TRBD1 (5 bases). Germline V gene lookup returns CDR1 SNHLY and CDR2 FYNNEI. V lost 8 bases and J lost 5, with 21 bases in between. The CDR3 is 15 amino acids. The CDR3 nucleotides read TGTGCCAGCTCAAGGCAGGGTACAGTAAGTACTGAAGCTTTCTTT. Translation: CASSRQGTVSTEAFF.

CDR3: CSANQGGGTEAFF. The CDR3 nucleotides are TGCAGTGCCAACCAGGGGGGTGGGACTGAAGCTTTCTTT. The rearrangement uses TRBV20-1 and TRBJ1-1, with 7 bases matching TRBD1. CDR3 length: 13 amino acids. Trimming at V came to 6 bases and at J to 5 bases, leaving 9 bases not matched to a gene. Germline assignment: CDR1 DFQATT and CDR2 SNEGSKA (reference sequence).